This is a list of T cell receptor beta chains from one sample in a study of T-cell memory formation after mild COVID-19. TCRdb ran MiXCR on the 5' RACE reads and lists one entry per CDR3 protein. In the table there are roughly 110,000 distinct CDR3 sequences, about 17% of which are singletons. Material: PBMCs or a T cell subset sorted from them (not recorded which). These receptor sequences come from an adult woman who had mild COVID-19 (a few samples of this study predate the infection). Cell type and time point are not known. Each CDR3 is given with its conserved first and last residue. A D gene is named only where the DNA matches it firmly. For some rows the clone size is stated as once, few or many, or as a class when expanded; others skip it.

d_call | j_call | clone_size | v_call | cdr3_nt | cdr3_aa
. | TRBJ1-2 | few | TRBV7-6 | TGTGCCAGCAGCCCCCTGACGAGGGTGACCGACTATGGCTACACCTTC | CASSPLTRVTDYGYTF
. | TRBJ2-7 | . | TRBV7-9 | TGTGCCAGCAGTATAGGGGTAGCCGAGCAGTACTTC | CASSIGVAEQYF
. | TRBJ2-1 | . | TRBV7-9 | TGTGCCAGCAGCCCCCGTTGGAGTAGCGGATACAATGAGCAGTTCTTC | CASSPRWSSGYNEQFF
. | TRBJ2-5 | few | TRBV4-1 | TGCGCCAGCAGCTCTTCGGCGGGAACGGGGGAGACCCAGTACTTC | CASSSSAGTGETQYF
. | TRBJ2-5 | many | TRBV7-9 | TGTGCCAGCAGCTTAGAGGGTGACAGGAGAGAGACCCAGTACTTC | CASSLEGDRRETQYF
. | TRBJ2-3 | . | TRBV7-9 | TGTGCCAGCAGCTCCTCCTCCTGGGAGTGGGGCACAGATACGCAGTATTTT | CASSSSSWEWGTDTQYF
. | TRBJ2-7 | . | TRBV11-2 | TGTGCCAGCAGCGGACAGTCCTACGAGCAGTACTTC | CASSGQSYEQYF
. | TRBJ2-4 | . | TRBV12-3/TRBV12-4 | TGTGCCAGCAGTTTAGGTACCTTAGCCAAAAACATTCAGTACTTC | CASSLGTLAKNIQYF
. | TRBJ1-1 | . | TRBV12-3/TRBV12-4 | TGTGCCAGCAGCCTCAGGGGCCCTCTCCTCCCGAACACTGAAGCTTTCTTT | CASSLRGPLLPNTEAFF
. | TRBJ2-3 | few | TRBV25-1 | TGTGCCAGCAGTGAATATCTACCGGGCGGGGCAGATACGCAGTATTTT | CASSEYLPGGADTQYF
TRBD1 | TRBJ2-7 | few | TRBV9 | TGTGCCAGCAGCCCGGGGACAGCCCCTTCCTACGAGCAGTACTTC | CASSPGTAPSYEQYF
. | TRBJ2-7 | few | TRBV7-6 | TGTGCCGTAGGGACGAACGGCGAGCAGTACTTC | CAVGTNGEQYF
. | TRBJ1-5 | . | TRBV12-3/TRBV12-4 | TGTGCCAGCAGTTCCCCAGGGTCGCCCCAGCATTTT | CASSSPGSPQHF
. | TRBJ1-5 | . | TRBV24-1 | TGTGCCACCAGTGTGGGGAGAAATCAGCCCCAGCATTTT | CATSVGRNQPQHF
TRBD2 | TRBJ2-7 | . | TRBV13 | TGTGCCAGCAGCGGCCGGACTAGCGGCGACTACGAGCAGTACTTC | CASSGRTSGDYEQYF
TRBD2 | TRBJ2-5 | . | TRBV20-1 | TGCAGTGCTAGAGAAACTACCACACCTATCGGGACTAGCAGAGAGACCCAGTACTTC | CSARETTTPIGTSRETQYF
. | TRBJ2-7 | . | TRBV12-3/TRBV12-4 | TGTGCCAGCAGTTTTTTTACGGACGAGCAGTACTTC | CASSFFTDEQYF
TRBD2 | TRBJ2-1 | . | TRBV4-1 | TGCGCCAGCAGCCCTCCGGGGCGGGAGGGCGGTTTAAATGAGCAGTTCTTC | CASSPPGREGGLNEQFF
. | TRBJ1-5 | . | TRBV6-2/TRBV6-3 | TGTGCCAGCAGTTATACAGGGACGGCGGAGCCCCAGCATTTT | CASSYTGTAEPQHF
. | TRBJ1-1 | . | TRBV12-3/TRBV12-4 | TGTGCCAGCAGTTTAGCGCTGTACCTTGAAGCTTTCTTT | CASSLALYLEAFF
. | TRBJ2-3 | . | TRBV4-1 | TGCGCCAGCAGCCAAGCCCATTCGGCCATCGGCACAGATACGCAGTATTTT | CASSQAHSAIGTDTQYF
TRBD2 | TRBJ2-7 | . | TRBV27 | TGTGCCAGCAGTTTTAGCGGGGTCTACGAGCAGTACTTC | CASSFSGVYEQYF
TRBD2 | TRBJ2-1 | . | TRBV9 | TGTGCCAGCAGCGGGGGAGCGGGAGCTCCTCTCAATGAGCAGTTCTTC | CASSGGAGAPLNEQFF
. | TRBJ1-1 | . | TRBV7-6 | TGTGCCAGCAGCCCTCACGAGGGTTGGAAAGGGGGGGATACTGAAGCTTTCTTT | CASSPHEGWKGGDTEAFF
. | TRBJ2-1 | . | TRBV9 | TGTGCCAGCGGCGACGCCGCCCTCTACAATGAGCAGTTCTTC | CASGDAALYNEQFF
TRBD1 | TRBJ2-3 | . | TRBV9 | TGTGCCAGCAGCGTTACTGGGGGACAGAGCACAGATACGCAGTATTTT | CASSVTGGQSTDTQYF
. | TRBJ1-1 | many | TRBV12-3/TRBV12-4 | TGTGCCAGCAGTTTCGACACTGAAGCTTTCTTT | CASSFDTEAFF
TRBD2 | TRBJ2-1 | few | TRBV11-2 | TGTGCCAGCAGCTCGGGACTAGCGGTAAATGAGCAGTTCTTC | CASSSGLAVNEQFF
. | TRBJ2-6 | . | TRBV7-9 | TGTGCCAGCAGCCAATCCCGGCGGAGCTCTGGGGCCAACGTCCTGACTTTC | CASSQSRRSSGANVLTF